The clone carrying this TCR beta chain was observed a handful of times. As yet, its antigen is unknown. The repertoire was sequenced with immunoSEQ multiplex PCR; TCRdb's copy has only in-frame clones and lacks some. The sample contains more than 30,000 clones, over 65% of which appear only once. The sample is drawn from a study of vaccination effects on CD4 cells after COVID-19. At the level of the study: Two-dose BNT162b2 or mRNA-1273 vaccination was given to participants.

Pools of viral peptides were used by the ViraFEST assay to expand antigen-specific CD4+ T cells ahead of sequencing. Culture proceeded for 10 days, and CD4+ T cells were then isolated. According to the study, vaccine recipients showed no prior SARS-CoV-2 infection and negative nucleocapsid antibodies. Cultures had half their medium replaced with IL-2 medium on days 3 and 7. The TCR sequence derives from a human donor who received a COVID-19 vaccine. The input for sequencing was CD4+ T cells from PBMCs cultured with HCoV-OC43 spike peptides, taken before COVID-19 vaccination. The subset: HCoV-OC43 spike overlapping peptide pool stimulation.

The CDR3 DNA reads as TGTGCCAGCAGCCGTCCGGGGCATGGCTACACCTTC. This sequence encodes CASSRPGHGYTF. The chain recombines TRBV3-1 (or the pseudogene TRBV3-2) with TRBJ1-2; a possible D gene is TRBD1 (5 bases). V dropped 4 bases and J dropped 6 bases, with 9 bases sitting between them. Germline V gives CDR1 LGHDT, CDR2 YNNKEL (reference sequence). The CDR3 has 12 amino acids.